Given below is one T cell receptor (beta chain) in context. The CDR3 runs 16 residues. The ends were cut back, 5 bases at V and 2 bases at J, with 19 bases in the middle. CDR1 is SGHTA, CDR2 FQGNSA, per germline. This sample is part of a study of shared clonotypes between healthy human individuals. Produced via immunoSEQ multiplex PCR; TCRdb's table is partial and in-frame only. Of about 1 million clones listed, approximately 72% were seen once; the top ten hold 1.2% to 1.5%. The sample comprised memory CD4+ T cells sorted from blood. Described subset: CD45RA-negative fraction. The sequence was collected from a man between 18 and 35 years old in good health. The chain links TRBV7-2 to TRBJ2-7; D may correspond to TRBD1 or TRBD2 (5 bases each). CDR3 coding DNA: TGTGCCAGCAGCCCGTCGGGGCCTGCGACCGCCTACGAGCAGTACTTC. Its translation: CASSPSGPATAYEQYF.